This paragraph covers one TCR beta chain sequence. The data are from a study of blood T cell repertoires in COVID-19. Study-wide background: Some COVID-19 samples were acute and others convalescent; all came from the United States, Italy and Spain.

The V gene's germline CDR1 is MDHEN and CDR2 SYDVKM. V was trimmed by 3 bases and J by 0 bases, leaving 21 bases between them. The CDR3 is made up of 20 amino acids. Assignment of participants to cohorts was predicated upon participant-reported clinical history. The repertoire was sequenced with immunoSEQ multiplex PCR; TCRdb's copy has only in-frame clones and lacks some. The table includes roughly 250,000 clones, 87% detected once. The TCR comes from a woman aged 25 to 45 with acute COVID-19. Sequencing was done on a sample of PBMCs or T cells enriched from blood (not recorded which). The chain is built from TRBV28 and TRBJ1-6; TRBD1 might be the D (5 bases). The DNA of the CDR3 is TGTGCCAGCAGTTTTCGAGGCCAGGGAATAATGAGCTCCTATAATTCACCCCTCCACTTT. It encodes CASSFRGQGIMSSYNSPLHF.